This T cell receptor (beta chain) was sequenced in a study of blood T cell repertoires in COVID-19. Original data processing: Amplification of reference gene primers provided the estimated nucleated cell counts. Profiled with immunoSEQ multiplex PCR; TCRdb holds only in-frame clones, not every one. V, J and clone size are taken as reported in that table, and D and trimming were inferred from the DNA itself. Here the sample spans about 140,000 clones, 80% to 85% being singletons. V shed 4 bases and J shed 0 bases, with 10 bases lying between them. CDR1 LNHDA and CDR2 SQIVND come from the germline V gene (reference sequence). The CDR3 totals 14 residues. In its sample, this clone was seen once.

Sequenced material: peripheral blood. This chain joins TRBV19 and TRBJ2-7; D perhaps matches TRBD2 (5 bases). The clonotype originates from a woman aged 60-75 years with acute or convalescent COVID-19. CDR3 nucleotide sequence: TGTGCCAGTAGTAAAAGAGGGCTCTCCTACGAGCAGTACTTC. Protein sequence: CASSKRGLSYEQYF.